One sample yielded the 9 T cell receptor beta chains listed below, sequenced in a study of T cells in Graves' hyperthyroidism and ophthalmopathy. The CDR3 regions of TCR beta were amplified from RNA transcripts. HTBI primers were used for first-round RT-PCR of the TCR CDR3. TCRdb recomputed calls from the multiplex PCR reads with MiXCR, one row per CDR3 protein. The sample holds around 690,000 distinct CDR3 sequences; 15% to 20% are singletons and the top ten take roughly 15%. Material for sequencing was blood. The receptor set was obtained from a man aged 45 to 65 with Graves' hyperthyroidism.

This clonotype was detected ten times or more. The chain recombines TRBV27 with TRBJ1-1; weak D call: TRBD1 (5 bases). This CDR3 spans 19 amino acids. Trimming pared 4 bases from V and 3 bases from J, leaving 27 bases between. The V gene's germline CDR1 is MNHEY and CDR2 SMNVEV (reference sequence). The CDR3 nucleotides are TGTGCCAGCAGTTCTAAGACAGTCCCTATCTTGGGAGGCGACACTGAAGCTTTCTTT. Protein: CASSSKTVPILGGDTEAFF.

There are a few counts of this clonotype. The chain is built from TRBV6-1 and TRBJ2-3, with TRBD2 identical over 10 bases. CDR3 size: 17 residues. Germline CDR1 MNHNS, CDR2 SASEGT. After removal of 5 bases from V and 4 bases from J, the junction contained 12 bases not matched to a gene. The CDR3 DNA reads as TGTGCCAGCAGTTCGGGGGCTAGCGGGAGCCCCGCAGATACGCAGTATTTT. Its protein is CASSSGASGSPADTQYF.

This clonotype was seen at least ten times. The genes are TRBV20-1 and TRBJ2-7; D is ambiguous. Per germline, CDR1 DFQATT and CDR2 SNEGSKA (reference sequence). V dropped 2 bases and J dropped 1 base, with 3 bases sitting between them. There are 11 residues in the CDR3. The CDR3 loop is CSARSSYEQYF. CDR3 DNA: TGCAGTGCTAGATCGTCCTACGAGCAGTACTTC.

The gene calls are TRBV29-1 and TRBJ2-7, with D possibly being TRBD2 (5 bases). This CDR3 has 14 amino acids. The germline gives CDR1 SQVTM, CDR2 ANQGSEA. Trimming pared 4 bases from V and 0 bases from J, leaving 13 bases between. CDR3 sequence: CSVGTSLLSYEQYF. The CDR3 DNA sequence: TGCAGCGTTGGTACTAGTCTTCTCTCCTACGAGCAGTACTTC.

This clonotype was counted ten times or more. V gene TRBV28 combines with J gene TRBJ1-2, with a possible D match to TRBD1 (5 bases). Germline values: CDR1 MDHEN, CDR2 SYDVKM. Trimming pared 5 bases from V and 6 bases from J, leaving 22 bases between. This CDR3 is 16 amino acids long. The CDR3 region is CASSDSGGSTRDGYTF. The DNA for the CDR3 is TGTGCCAGCAGTGACAGCGGGGGAAGTACCAGGGATGGCTACACCTTC.

This clonotype was seen a few times. J is TRBJ1-1 and V is TRBV20-1, with a weak D call TRBD1 (6 bases). Trimming shortened V by 3 bases and J by 0 bases, and 14 bases separated the two germline ends. The CDR3 has 15 amino acids. CDR1 and CDR2 (germline): DFQATT, SNEGSKA (reference sequence). The CDR3 region has the DNA TGCAGTGCTAGGGGGAGGGGGGCCATGAACACTGAAGCTTTCTTT. Amino acids: CSARGRGAMNTEAFF.

This clonotype has a handful of counts. The chain has TRBV6-4 and TRBJ1-2, with TRBD1 matching 11 bases. This CDR3 region has 16 residues. Germline CDR1 is MRHNA and CDR2 is SNTAGT. V gave up 3 bases and J gave up 4 bases; unmatched junction bases: 7. CDR3 region: CASSEQPGQGVYGYTF. The CDR3, as DNA: TGTGCCAGCAGTGAGCAGCCGGGACAGGGGGTCTATGGCTACACCTTC.

The chain links TRBV19 to TRBJ1-5; a weak D match, TRBD1 (5 bases). V was pared by 3 bases and J by 0 bases, with 15 bases between. The germline CDR1 and CDR2 sequences are LNHDA and SQIVND (reference sequence). This CDR3 contains 17 residues. The CDR3 DNA reads TGTGCCAGTAGTATCACCCGGGACTCCTATAGCAATCAGCCCCAGCATTTT. As protein: CASSITRDSYSNQPQHF.

This clonotype occurred many times. This CDR3 reads CASSLSTGEAFF. The CDR3 DNA reads as TGTGCCAGCAGCTTATCTACGGGTGAAGCTTTCTTT. The V call is TRBV11-2, the J call TRBJ1-1; D unclear. Trimming left V 2 bases short and J 7 bases short, with 8 bases between. This CDR3 has 12 amino acids. Per germline, CDR1 SGHAT and CDR2 FQNNGV. Full variable domain (outside the CDR3, taken from reference TRBV11-2 and TRBJ1-1): EAGVAQSPRYKIIEKRQSVAFWCNPISGHATLYWYQQILGQGPKLLIQFQNNGVVDDSQLPKDRFSAERLKGVDSTLKIQPAKLEDSAVYLCASSLSTGEAFFGQGTRLTVV.